This is a list of T cell receptor beta chains from one sample in a study of blood T cell repertoires in COVID-19. The method was immunoSEQ multiplex PCR; TCRdb's version includes in-frame clones alone and lacks a portion of them. The repertoire holds hundreds of thousands of clones, approximately 89% seen once, with roughly 1% in the top ten. The sample consisted of peripheral blood. These receptors all stem from a man younger than 35 with COVID-19, enrolled during active disease. CDR3s include the opening cysteine and the closing phenylalanine or tryptophan. D genes are given only for firm matches. Clone size, where shown, is once, few, many, or a class for clones that have expanded.

size: NA; D: NA; V: TRBV24-1; J: TRBJ2-7; DNA: TGTGCCACCAGTGGTCAGGACACCTACGAGCAGTACTTC; CDR3: CATSGQDTYEQYF
size: NA; D: NA; V: TRBV28; J: TRBJ2-7; DNA: TGTGCCACCAACGAGGTACACTGGCACGAGCAGTACTTC; CDR3: CATNEVHWHEQYF
size: NA; D: TRBD1; V: TRBV7-9; J: TRBJ1-2; DNA: TGTGCCAGCAGCCCCGCCGGGACAGTAACATATGGCTACACCTTC; CDR3: CASSPAGTVTYGYTF
size: NA; D: NA; V: TRBV6-5; J: TRBJ1-1; DNA: TGTGCCAGCAGTCGGCAGGGCACTGAAGCTTTCTTT; CDR3: CASSRQGTEAFF
size: few; D: TRBD1; V: TRBV3-1/TRBV3-2; J: TRBJ2-2; DNA: TGTGCCAGCAGAACGGGACAGCTAGATTCCGGGGAGCTGTTTTTT; CDR3: CASRTGQLDSGELFF
size: NA; D: NA; V: TRBV7-9; J: TRBJ2-3; DNA: TGTGCCAGCAGCTTAGACAGTAGGGATACGCAGTATTTT; CDR3: CASSLDSRDTQYF
size: NA; D: TRBD2; V: TRBV27; J: TRBJ2-7; DNA: TGTGCCAGCAGTTTATCGGGGATGGGCGGGAGTTCCTACGAGCAGTACTTC; CDR3: CASSLSGMGGSSYEQYF
size: NA; D: TRBD2; V: TRBV7-8; J: TRBJ2-2; DNA: TGTGCCAGCAGCTTAGCGTCTAGCGGGAGAGGGGCCGGGGAGCTGTTTTTT; CDR3: CASSLASSGRGAGELFF
size: NA; D: TRBD1; V: TRBV5-1; J: TRBJ1-6; DNA: TGCGCCAGCAGCTCACTCGGGACAGGGGGCGATGGGCTCCACTTT; CDR3: CASSSLGTGGDGLHF
size: NA; D: TRBD1; V: TRBV6-5; J: TRBJ2-7; DNA: TGTGCCAGCAGCCACCGGGACAGCCTCTACGAGCAGTACTTC; CDR3: CASSHRDSLYEQYF
size: NA; D: NA; V: TRBV2; J: TRBJ1-6; DNA: TGTGCCAGCAGTGAAAATTTCCTCCGTAATTCACCCCTCCACTTT; CDR3: CASSENFLRNSPLHF
size: NA; D: NA; V: TRBV7-9; J: TRBJ1-1; DNA: TGTGCCAGCAGCTCACGGGCAGGCCAGGGCACTGAAGCTTTCTTT; CDR3: CASSSRAGQGTEAFF
size: NA; D: TRBD1; V: TRBV6-5; J: TRBJ1-1; DNA: TGTGCCAGCACCGCGACAGGGGCCCCAGAAGCTTTCTTT; CDR3: CASTATGAPEAFF
size: NA; D: NA; V: TRBV6-1; J: TRBJ2-4; DNA: TGTGCCAGCAGTGAAGCTCGGCTAGCGTCGGGCATTCAGTACTTC; CDR3: CASSEARLASGIQYF
size: once; D: TRBD1; V: TRBV5-1; J: TRBJ1-2; DNA: TGCGCCAGCAGCCCCACCGGGACAGGGTTGTATGGCTACACCTTC; CDR3: CASSPTGTGLYGYTF
size: NA; D: NA; V: TRBV4-2; J: TRBJ1-1; DNA: TGTGCCAGCAGCCAAGGGGGCCTGGACACTGAAGCTTTCTTT; CDR3: CASSQGGLDTEAFF
size: NA; D: TRBD2; V: TRBV11-2; J: TRBJ2-1; DNA: TGTGCCAGCAGCTTGGGCCGAAGAATAGCGGGAGTATCCTACAATGAGCAGTTCTTC; CDR3: CASSLGRRIAGVSYNEQFF
size: NA; D: NA; V: TRBV11-2; J: TRBJ2-1; DNA: TGTGCCAGCAGCGACAGACTAGTCAATGAGCAGTTCTTC; CDR3: CASSDRLVNEQFF
size: NA; D: NA; V: TRBV10-3; J: TRBJ1-2; DNA: TGTGCCATCAGTGACAGCCATCAGGGCTATGGCTACACCTTC; CDR3: CAISDSHQGYGYTF
size: NA; D: TRBD1; V: TRBV6-5; J: TRBJ2-3; DNA: TGTGCCAGCAGTACAGGGGTTTGGGATACGCAGTATTTT; CDR3: CASSTGVWDTQYF
size: NA; D: TRBD1; V: TRBV4-1; J: TRBJ1-5; DNA: TGCGCCAGCAGCCAAGATCTAGGGACAGGGGGCCTGATTTCCAATCAGCCCCAGCATTTT; CDR3: CASSQDLGTGGLISNQPQHF
size: NA; D: NA; V: TRBV18; J: TRBJ1-1; DNA: TGTGCCAGCTCACCAGAGAGATTGAACACTGAAGCTTTCTTT; CDR3: CASSPERLNTEAFF
size: NA; D: NA; V: TRBV2; J: TRBJ1-5; DNA: TGTGCCAGCAGTGAGACAATTAGCAATCAGCCCCAGCATTTT; CDR3: CASSETISNQPQHF
size: NA; D: NA; V: TRBV7-6; J: TRBJ2-3; DNA: TGTGCCAGCAGCCCAGCGATCACAGATACGCAGTATTTT; CDR3: CASSPAITDTQYF
size: NA; D: TRBD2; V: TRBV5-5; J: TRBJ2-7; DNA: TGTGCCAGCAGCTTGGGAGCGGGAGTGTTAGAGCAGTACTTC; CDR3: CASSLGAGVLEQYF